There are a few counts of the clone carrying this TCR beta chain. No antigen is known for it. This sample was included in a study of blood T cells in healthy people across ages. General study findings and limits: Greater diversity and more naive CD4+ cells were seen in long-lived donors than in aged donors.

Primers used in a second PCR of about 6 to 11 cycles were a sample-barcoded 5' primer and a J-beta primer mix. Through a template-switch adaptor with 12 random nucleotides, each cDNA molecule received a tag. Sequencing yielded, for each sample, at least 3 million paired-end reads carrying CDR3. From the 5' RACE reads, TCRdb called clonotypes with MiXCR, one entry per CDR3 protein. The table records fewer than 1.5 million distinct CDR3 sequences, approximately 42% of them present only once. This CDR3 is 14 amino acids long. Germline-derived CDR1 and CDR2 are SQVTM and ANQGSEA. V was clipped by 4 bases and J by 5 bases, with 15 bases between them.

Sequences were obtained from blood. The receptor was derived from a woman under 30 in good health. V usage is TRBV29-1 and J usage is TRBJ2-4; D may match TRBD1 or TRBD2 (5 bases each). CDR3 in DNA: TGCAGCGTTGCATATGGGACCGGGGAAAACATTCAGTACTTC. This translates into CSVAYGTGENIQYF.